Sequencing of this T cell receptor (beta chain) was carried out in a study of identical twins (dated by TCRdb to 2016 to 2018). A note on the overall study: To test whether fetal clonotypes persist, the study used deep sequencing on TCR alpha and beta repertoires from monozygotic twins, unrelated adults of various ages, and cord blood. To rule out contamination, replicate twin experiments were performed at different times with different library preparation protocols.

V is cut back by 0 bases and J by 3 bases, with 2 bases in the junction unmatched. CDR3 length: 14 amino acids, cysteine to phenylalanine. Only the CDR3 portion is preserved as DNA: 42 bases, with reading frame beginning at the first base. Findings and caveats that apply to the study as a whole: A weaker excess of twin sharing was found in beta out-of-frame sequences because the signal-to-noise ratio was lowered by fewer shared sequences. Because the same donors could not be followed over many years, the conclusions relied on cross-sectional statistical analysis. Compared with coincidental sharing between unrelated individuals, out-of-frame TCR alpha sequences shared between twins showed an excess of sequences with low generation probability. Out-of-frame TCR alpha sharing in monozygotic twins was systematically underestimated by recombination models, whereas sharing between unrelated individuals was in agreement with the recombination models. Zero-insertion analyses could be partly confounded by invariant T cells such as MAIT and iNKT, although diverse VJ usage argued against such confounding for most clonotypes. Fewer insertions were carried by abundant cord blood beta clonotypes, a similar but weaker trend appeared in young adult naive repertoires, and no such trend appeared in memory repertoires.

Every donor was a healthy Caucasian. Miltenyi CD45RO+ enrichment and human naive T-cell isolation kits were used to isolate memory (CD45RO+) and naive T cells from PBMC. The library was obtained by 5' RACE. Sequenced using an Illumina HiSeq 2000. Template switching added a universal primer binding site, and the final cDNA carried a unique molecular identifier that allowed TCR cDNA molecules to be counted accurately. Specific primers in the conserved constant-segment region were used to synthesize first-strand cDNA for the TCR alpha and beta chains. To control for contamination, every cDNA library was double barcoded, receiving both a SMART-Mk sample barcode and Illumina barcodes. TruSeq adapter sequences and Illumina sample barcodes were added in two successive PCR steps. TCR alpha and beta cDNA libraries were sequenced on the Illumina HiSeq platform with custom primers. As for the authors' bioinformatics: MiGEC processed the raw reads to extract unique molecular identifiers, while MiXCR was used to determine the CDR3 positions. For each individual, recombination models were inferred using an EM algorithm with the repgenHMM and IGoR tools. Shared clonotypes were analyzed with the tcR package in R, and sharing was normalized by the product of cloneset sizes. Out-of-frame nonproductive sequences were analyzed to study raw recombination free of thymic and clonal selection effects. TCRdb reanalyzed the raw reads on its own, using fastp at Q25 for trimming and MiXCR for clone calling, and kept in-frame beta chains. Identical CDR3 proteins give one entry, which carries the most common genes and DNA. What appears here as the V and J calls and clone size reflects TCRdb's work, not the paper's. This sample holds 200,000 to 250,000 distinct CDR3 sequences; over 13% were observed only once. Clones ranked in the top ten supply approximately 9.3% of the sample.

This clonotype was counted at least ten times. The target of this receptor is not known. The record has no base qualities; no much larger clone is one base away. The sample was memory (CD45RO+) T cells sorted from blood. Reading the label with the study, this specimen's cell subset or site is: CD45RO+ enriched T cells. The V and J segments used are TRBV12-3 or TRBV12-4 and TRBJ2-7, with 7 bases aligning to TRBD1. The receptor's source is a woman under 30 in good health. The nucleotide sequence is TGTGCCAGCAGTTTAGCAGGGGGCGGCTACGAGCAGTACTTC. Translated, it reads CASSLAGGGYEQYF.